Below are 12 T cell receptor beta chains sequenced from a single sample in a study of control samples from healthy donors and cancer patients. Assay used: immunoSEQ multiplex PCR; TCRdb lists only in-frame clones, some missing. The sample records 150,000 or so clones, about 94% being singletons. Sequencing was carried out using PBMCs. Every receptor here comes from a man between 60 and 75 years old with colorectal cancer.

V gene TRBV7-2 combines with J gene TRBJ1-4, with TRBD1 matching over 7 bases. Per germline, CDR1 SGHTA and CDR2 FQGNSA. Trimming cost V 5 bases and J 7 bases; bases outside gene matches: 7. The CDR3 consists of 14 residues. CDR3 coding DNA: TGTGCCAGCAGCACGACAGGGTTGGGTGAAAAACTGTTTTTT. It encodes CASSTTGLGEKLFF. The full variable domain, its missing parts supplied by reference TRBV7-2 and TRBJ1-4, is GAGVSQSPSNKVTEKGKDVELRCDPISGHTALYWYRQSLGQGLEFLIYFQGNSAPDKSGLPSDRFSAERTGGSVSTLTIQRTQQEDSAVYLCASSTTGLGEKLFFGSGTQLSVL.

V and J are TRBV25-1 and TRBJ1-2; no definite D call. The V gene lost 8 bases and the J gene lost 0 bases, with 13 bases spanning the gap. Per germline, CDR1 MGHDK and CDR2 SYGVNS. The CDR3 runs to 14 residues. This CDR3 is CASAWRQTNYGYTF. The CDR3 DNA follows: TGTGCCAGCGCCTGGAGGCAGACTAACTATGGCTACACCTTC.

The chain links TRBV7-2 to TRBJ1-4, with no clear D. Germline V gives CDR1 SGHTA, CDR2 FQGNSA. The CDR3 totals 13 residues. Trimming removed 1 base at V and 5 bases at J, with 5 bases between. CDR3 sequence reads: CASSLGGNEKLFF. The CDR3 nucleotides read TGTGCCAGCAGCTTAGGGGGAAATGAAAAACTGTTTTTT.

This clone was observed a single time. V is TRBV11-2 and J is TRBJ2-5, with D unclear. The V gene's germline CDR1 is SGHAT and CDR2 FQNNGV. The CDR3 runs 15 residues. V was cut by 0 bases and J by 7 bases, with 15 bases left in between. CDR3 nucleotides: TGTGCCAGCAGCTTAGATCGGAGTGAGAGTTGGACCCAGTACTTC. Protein product: CASSLDRSESWTQYF. Together with reference TRBV11-2 and TRBJ2-5, the CDR3 gives the full variable domain: EAGVAQSPRYKIIEKRQSVAFWCNPISGHATLYWYQQILGQGPKLLIQFQNNGVVDDSQLPKDRFSAERLKGVDSTLKIQPAKLEDSAVYLCASSLDRSESWTQYFGPGTRLLVL.

This chain uses TRBV14 with TRBJ1-1, with D uncertain. CDR1 is SGHDN and CDR2 is FVKESK in the germline V gene. The CDR3 extends over 13 amino acids. The germline V and J ends were trimmed by 0 bases and 10 bases, with 12 bases remaining between them. This CDR3 reads CASSQDRPPRAFF. DNA for the CDR3: TGTGCCAGCAGCCAAGATAGGCCCCCCCGAGCTTTCTTT.

The chain recombines TRBV7-6 with TRBJ2-7, with 7 bases aligning to TRBD1. Germline CDR1 SGHVS, CDR2 FNYEAQ. V lost 0 bases to trimming and J lost 4 bases; unmatched junction nucleotides: 3. The CDR3 contains 14 residues. In DNA, the CDR3 is TGTGCCAGCAGCTTAGCCCTACAGGGGTACGAGCAGTACTTC. It specifies CASSLALQGYEQYF. Complete variable domain (other parts from reference TRBV7-6 and TRBJ2-7): GAGVSQSPRYKVTKRGQDVALRCDPISGHVSLYWYRQALGQGPEFLTYFNYEAQQDKSGLPNDRFSAERPEGSISTLTIQRTEQRDSAMYRCASSLALQGYEQYFGPGTRLTVT.

This chain connects TRBV18 to TRBJ2-4, with D possibly matching TRBD1 (6 bases). The V and J ends lost 2 bases and 3 bases respectively, with 14 bases between them. The CDR3 covers 16 residues. Germline CDR1 and CDR2: KGHSH and LQKENI. CDR3 in amino acids: CASSPSSRGIKNIQYF. The CDR3 DNA reads TGTGCCAGCTCACCATCGTCTAGGGGGATCAAAAACATTCAGTACTTC.

This chain connects TRBV9 to TRBJ2-1; 7 positions match TRBD1. Trimming cost V 3 bases and J 6 bases; bases outside gene matches: 3. The CDR3 has 13 residues. CDR1 and CDR2 from the germline V gene are SGDLS and YYNGEE. This CDR3 reads CASSETGSNEQFF. The CDR3 DNA reads TGTGCCAGCAGCGAGACAGGGTCCAATGAGCAGTTCTTC.

This clone was detected a few times. CDR3 sequence (DNA): TGTGCCAGCAGTGAATGGCCGGGGACAGGGGGCCTGGGGCAGTTCTTC. This codes for CASSEWPGTGGLGQFF. The chain links TRBV6-1 to TRBJ2-1, with TRBD1 matching over 12 bases. Losses at the gene ends were 2 bases for V and 12 bases for J; bases not matched to a gene: 11. The CDR3 totals 16 residues. The germline CDR1 and CDR2 sequences are MNHNS and SASEGT.

The chain has TRBV5-1 and TRBJ2-5; D is possibly TRBD1 (5 bases). The CDR3 length is 14 residues. V was trimmed by 3 bases and J by 2 bases, leaving 11 bases between them. Germline V gives CDR1 SGHRS, CDR2 YFSETQ. CDR3 in amino acids: CASSSDSKQETQYF. Written as DNA, the CDR3 is TGCGCCAGCAGCTCTGACAGTAAACAAGAGACCCAGTACTTC.

This sequence joins TRBV6-1 and TRBJ1-6; D is perhaps TRBD1 (5 bases). Germline-derived CDR1 and CDR2 are MNHNS and SASEGT. V gave up 1 base and J gave up 8 bases, with 21 bases separating them. This CDR3 has 18 amino acids. The CDR3 DNA reads TGTGCCAGCAGTGAAGTATTTCAAGTCGGGGGATTCCATTCACCCCTCCACTTT. This encodes CASSEVFQVGGFHSPLHF.

This sequence joins TRBV7-9 and TRBJ2-5; possibly TRBD1 or TRBD2 for D (6 bases each). V gave up 11 bases and J gave up 2 bases, with 15 bases separating them. Germline CDR1 reads SEHNR; CDR2 reads FQNEAQ (reference sequence). This CDR3 is 13 amino acids long. In DNA, the CDR3 is TGTGCCCTGAAGGGGGGACTGCAAGAGACCCAGTACTTC. It yields the protein CALKGGLQETQYF.